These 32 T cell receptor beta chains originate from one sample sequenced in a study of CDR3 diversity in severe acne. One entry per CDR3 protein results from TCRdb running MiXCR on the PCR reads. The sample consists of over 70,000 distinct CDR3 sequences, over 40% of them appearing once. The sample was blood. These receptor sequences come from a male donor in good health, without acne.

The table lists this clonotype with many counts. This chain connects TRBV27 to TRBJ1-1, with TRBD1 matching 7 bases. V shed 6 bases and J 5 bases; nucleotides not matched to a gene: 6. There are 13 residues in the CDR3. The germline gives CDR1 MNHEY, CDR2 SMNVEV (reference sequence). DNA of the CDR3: TGTGCCAGCAGGAACAGGGGTAAGACTGAAGCTTTCTTT. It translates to CASRNRGKTEAFF.

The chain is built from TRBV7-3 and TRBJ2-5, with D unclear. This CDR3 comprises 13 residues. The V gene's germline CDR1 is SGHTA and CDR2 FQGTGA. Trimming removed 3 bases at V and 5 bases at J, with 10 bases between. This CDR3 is CASSFGRSETQYF. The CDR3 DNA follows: TGTGCCAGCAGCTTCGGACGGTCGGAGACCCAGTACTTC.

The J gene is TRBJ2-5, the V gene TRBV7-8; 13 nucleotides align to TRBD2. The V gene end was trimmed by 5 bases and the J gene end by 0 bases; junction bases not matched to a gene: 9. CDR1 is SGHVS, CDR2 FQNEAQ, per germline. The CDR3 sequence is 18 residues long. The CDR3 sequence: CASSTHGTSGTYQETQYF. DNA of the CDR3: TGTGCCAGCAGCACACACGGGACTAGCGGGACGTACCAAGAGACCCAGTACTTC.

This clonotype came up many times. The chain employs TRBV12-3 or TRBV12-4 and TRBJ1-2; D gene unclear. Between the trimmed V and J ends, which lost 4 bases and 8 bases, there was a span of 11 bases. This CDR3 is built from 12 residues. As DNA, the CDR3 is TGTGCCAGCAGTTCGCTTAGACGGGGCTACACCTTC. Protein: CASSSLRRGYTF.

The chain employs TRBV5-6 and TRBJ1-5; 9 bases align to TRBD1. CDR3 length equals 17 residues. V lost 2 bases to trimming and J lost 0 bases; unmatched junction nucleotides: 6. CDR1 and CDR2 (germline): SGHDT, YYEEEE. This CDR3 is CASSFGDRAISNQPQHF. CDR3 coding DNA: TGTGCCAGCAGCTTTGGGGACAGGGCCATTAGCAATCAGCCCCAGCATTTT.

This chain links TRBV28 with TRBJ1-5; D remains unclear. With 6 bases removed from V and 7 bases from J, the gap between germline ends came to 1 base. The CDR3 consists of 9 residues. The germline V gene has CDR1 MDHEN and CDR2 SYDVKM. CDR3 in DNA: TGTGCCAGCAGCCAGCCCCAGCATTTT. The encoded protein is CASSQPQHF.

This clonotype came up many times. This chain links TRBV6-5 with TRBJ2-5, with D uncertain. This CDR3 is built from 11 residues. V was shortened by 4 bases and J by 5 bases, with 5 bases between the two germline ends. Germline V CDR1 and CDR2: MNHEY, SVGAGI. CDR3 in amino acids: CASSFRETQYF. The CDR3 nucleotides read TGTGCCAGCAGTTTCAGGGAGACCCAGTACTTC.

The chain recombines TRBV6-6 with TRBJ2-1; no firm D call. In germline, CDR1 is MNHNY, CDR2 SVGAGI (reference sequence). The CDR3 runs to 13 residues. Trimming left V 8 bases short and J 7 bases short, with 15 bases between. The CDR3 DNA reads TGTGCCAGCGTTGACTCTGCAACTAATGAGCAGTTCTTC. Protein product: CASVDSATNEQFF.

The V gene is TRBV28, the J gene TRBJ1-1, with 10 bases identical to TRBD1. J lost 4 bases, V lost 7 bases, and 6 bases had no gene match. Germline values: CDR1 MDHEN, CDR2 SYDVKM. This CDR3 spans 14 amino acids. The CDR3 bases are TGTGCCAGCACTCCCGGGACAGGGGTCACTGAAGCTTTCTTT. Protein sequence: CASTPGTGVTEAFF.

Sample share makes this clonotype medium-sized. CDR3 residues: CASSLVAASYEQYF. DNA of the CDR3: TGCGCCAGCAGCTTGGTGGCAGCTTCCTACGAGCAGTACTTC. J is TRBJ2-7 and V is TRBV5-1; D unclear. Trimming cost V 0 bases and J 1 base, with 8 bases left between them. Germline values: CDR1 SGHRS, CDR2 YFSETQ. This CDR3 comprises 14 residues.

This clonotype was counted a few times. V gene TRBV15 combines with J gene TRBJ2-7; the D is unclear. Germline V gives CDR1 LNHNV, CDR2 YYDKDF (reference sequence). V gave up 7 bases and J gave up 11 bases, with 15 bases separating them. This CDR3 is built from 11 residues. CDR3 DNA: TGTGCCACCAAGAATGGACCCCTGGAGTACTTC. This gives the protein CATKNGPLEYF.

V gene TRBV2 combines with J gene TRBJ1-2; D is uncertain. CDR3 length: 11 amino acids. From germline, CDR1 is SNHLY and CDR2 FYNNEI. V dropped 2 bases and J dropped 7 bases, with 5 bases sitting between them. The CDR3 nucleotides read TGTGCCAGCAGTGAATTCCTTGGCTACACCTTC. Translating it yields CASSEFLGYTF.

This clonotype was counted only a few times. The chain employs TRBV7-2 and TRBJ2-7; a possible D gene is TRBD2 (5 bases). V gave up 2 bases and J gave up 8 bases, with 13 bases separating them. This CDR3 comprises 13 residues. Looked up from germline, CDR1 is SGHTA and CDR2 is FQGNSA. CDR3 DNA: TGTGCCAGCAGCTTACGTCAAGGCGGGCAGCAGTACTTC. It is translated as CASSLRQGGQQYF.

CDR3 region: CASSSRTLAGLREQYF. The CDR3 coding sequence is TGTGCCAGCAGCTCCCGGACCTTAGCGGGGTTGAGAGAGCAGTACTTC. This chain uses TRBV11-3 with TRBJ2-7; 8 nucleotides match TRBD2. From germline, CDR1 is SGHNT and CDR2 YENEEA. This CDR3 is 16 amino acids long. V lost 4 bases and J lost 7; bases outside the gene matches: 15.

The DNA for the CDR3 is TGTGCCAGCAGTGAAGCGCTTCCGGGAGATGGGCGAGAGCAGTACTTC. It specifies CASSEALPGDGREQYF. The chain recombines TRBV2 with TRBJ2-7, with a possible D match to TRBD2 (6 bases). The CDR3 covers 16 residues. With 0 bases removed from V and 7 bases from J, the gap between germline ends came to 19 bases. Germline loops: CDR1 SNHLY, CDR2 FYNNEI.

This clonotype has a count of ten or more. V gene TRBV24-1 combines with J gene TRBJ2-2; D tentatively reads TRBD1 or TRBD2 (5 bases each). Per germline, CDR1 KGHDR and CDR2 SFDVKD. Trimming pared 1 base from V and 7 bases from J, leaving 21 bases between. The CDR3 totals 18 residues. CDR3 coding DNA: TGTGCCACCAGTGATTTCCCGGGTGACGGGGCAGCTATCGGGGAGCTGTTTTTT. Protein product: CATSDFPGDGAAIGELFF.

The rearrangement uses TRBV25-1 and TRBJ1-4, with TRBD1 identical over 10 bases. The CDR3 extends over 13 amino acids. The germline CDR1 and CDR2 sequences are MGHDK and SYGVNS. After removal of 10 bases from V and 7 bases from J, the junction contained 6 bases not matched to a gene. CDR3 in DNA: TGTGCCACCCAACGGGACAGGGGTGAAAAACTGTTTTTT. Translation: CATQRDRGEKLFF.

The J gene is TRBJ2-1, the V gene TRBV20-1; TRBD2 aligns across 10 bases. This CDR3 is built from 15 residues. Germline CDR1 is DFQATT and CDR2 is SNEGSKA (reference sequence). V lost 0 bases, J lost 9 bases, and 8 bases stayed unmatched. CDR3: CSARDRSGGAGEQFF. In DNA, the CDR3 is TGCAGTGCTAGAGATCGCAGCGGGGGGGCGGGTGAGCAGTTCTTC.

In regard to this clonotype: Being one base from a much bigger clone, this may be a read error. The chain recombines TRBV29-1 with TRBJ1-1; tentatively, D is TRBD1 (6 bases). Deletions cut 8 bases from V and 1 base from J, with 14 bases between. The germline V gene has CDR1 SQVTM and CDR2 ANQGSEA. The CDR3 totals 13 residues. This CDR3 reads CSLSGQRNTEAFF. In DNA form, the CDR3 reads TGCAGCCTTAGTGGACAGAGGAACACTGAAGCTTTCTTT.

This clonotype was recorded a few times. The CDR3 coding sequence is TGTGCCACCAGCAGAGACAGGGGGCATTCACCCCTCCACTTT. Encoded protein: CATSRDRGHSPLHF. The genes are TRBV15 and TRBJ1-6; 8 nucleotides align to TRBD1. The CDR3 loop spans 14 amino acids. Germline V lookup: CDR1 LNHNV, CDR2 YYDKDF (reference sequence). V shed 0 bases and J 8 bases; nucleotides not matched to a gene: 0.

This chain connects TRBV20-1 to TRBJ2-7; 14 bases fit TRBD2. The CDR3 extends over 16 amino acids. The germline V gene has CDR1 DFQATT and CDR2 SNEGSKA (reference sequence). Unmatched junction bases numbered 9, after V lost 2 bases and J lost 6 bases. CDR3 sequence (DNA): TGCAGTGCTAGACGGGGACTAGCGGGAGTCGCCGCCGAGCAGTACTTC. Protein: CSARRGLAGVAAEQYF.

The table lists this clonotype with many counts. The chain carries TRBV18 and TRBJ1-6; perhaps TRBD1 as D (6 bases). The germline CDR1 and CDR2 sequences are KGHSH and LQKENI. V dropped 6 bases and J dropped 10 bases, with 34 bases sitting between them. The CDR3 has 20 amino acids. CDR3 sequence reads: CASSHTIDRFMVGGYSPLHF. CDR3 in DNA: TGTGCCAGCTCCCACACCATTGACAGGTTTATGGTTGGTGGTTACTCACCCCTCCACTTT.

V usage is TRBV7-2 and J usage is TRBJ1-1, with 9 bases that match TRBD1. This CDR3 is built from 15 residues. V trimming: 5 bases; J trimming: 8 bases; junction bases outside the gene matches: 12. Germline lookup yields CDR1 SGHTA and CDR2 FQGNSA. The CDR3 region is CASSVLGQGLSEAFF. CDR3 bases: TGTGCCAGCAGCGTACTGGGACAGGGCTTATCCGAAGCTTTCTTT.

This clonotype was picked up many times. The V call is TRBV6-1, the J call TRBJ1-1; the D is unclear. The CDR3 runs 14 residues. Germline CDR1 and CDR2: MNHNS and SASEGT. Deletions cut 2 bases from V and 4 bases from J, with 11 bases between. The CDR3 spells CASSEKGLGTEAFF. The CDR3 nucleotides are TGTGCCAGCAGTGAAAAGGGATTGGGCACTGAAGCTTTCTTT.

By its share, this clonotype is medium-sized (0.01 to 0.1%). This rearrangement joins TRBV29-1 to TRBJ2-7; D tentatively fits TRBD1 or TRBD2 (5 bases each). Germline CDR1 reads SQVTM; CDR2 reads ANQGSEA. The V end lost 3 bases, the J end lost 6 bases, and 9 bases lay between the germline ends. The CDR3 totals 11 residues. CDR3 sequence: CSVEGDLEQYF. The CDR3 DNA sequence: TGCAGCGTTGAGGGGGATCTCGAGCAGTACTTC.

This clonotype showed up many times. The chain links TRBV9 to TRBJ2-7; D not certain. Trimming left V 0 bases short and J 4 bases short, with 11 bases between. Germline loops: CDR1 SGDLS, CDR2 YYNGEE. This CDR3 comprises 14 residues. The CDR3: CASSVGVQSYEQYF. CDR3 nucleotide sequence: TGTGCCAGCAGCGTAGGTGTCCAGTCTTACGAGCAGTACTTC. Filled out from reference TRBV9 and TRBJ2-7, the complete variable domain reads DSGVTQTPKHLITATGQRVTLRCSPRSGDLSVYWYQQSLDQGLQFLIQYYNGEERAKGNILERFSAQQFPDLHSELNLSSLELGDSALYFCASSVGVQSYEQYFGPGTRLTVT.

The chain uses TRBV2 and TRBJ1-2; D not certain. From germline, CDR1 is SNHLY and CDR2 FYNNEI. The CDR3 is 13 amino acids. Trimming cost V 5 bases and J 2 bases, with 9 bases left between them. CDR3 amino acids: CASSPVQNYGYTF. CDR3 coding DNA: TGTGCCAGCAGTCCGGTCCAAAACTATGGCTACACCTTC.

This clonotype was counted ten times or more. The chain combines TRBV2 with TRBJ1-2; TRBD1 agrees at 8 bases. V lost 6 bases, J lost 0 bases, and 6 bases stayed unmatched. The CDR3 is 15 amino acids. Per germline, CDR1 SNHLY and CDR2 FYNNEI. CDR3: CASRGEQGANYGYTF. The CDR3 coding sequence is TGTGCCAGCAGGGGAGAACAGGGGGCTAACTATGGCTACACCTTC.

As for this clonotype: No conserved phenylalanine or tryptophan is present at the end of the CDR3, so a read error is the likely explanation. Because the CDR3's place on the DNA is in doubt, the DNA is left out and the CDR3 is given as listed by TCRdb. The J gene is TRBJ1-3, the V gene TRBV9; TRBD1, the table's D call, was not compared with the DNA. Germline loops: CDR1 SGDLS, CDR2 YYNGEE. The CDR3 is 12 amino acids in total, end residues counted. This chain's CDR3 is CASSEGVDGNTI.

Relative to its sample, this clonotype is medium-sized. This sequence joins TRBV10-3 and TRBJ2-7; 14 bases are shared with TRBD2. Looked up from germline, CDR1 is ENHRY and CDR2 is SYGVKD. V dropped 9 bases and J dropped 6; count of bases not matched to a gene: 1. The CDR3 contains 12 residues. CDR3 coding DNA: TGTGCCATAGGGACTAGCGGGGGCGAGCAGTACTTC. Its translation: CAIGTSGGEQYF.

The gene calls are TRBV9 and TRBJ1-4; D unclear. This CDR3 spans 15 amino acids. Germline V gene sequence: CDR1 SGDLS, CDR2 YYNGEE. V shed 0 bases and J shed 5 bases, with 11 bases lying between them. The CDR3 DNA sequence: TGTGCCAGCAGCGTAGCGAATGGGAACAATGAAAAACTGTTTTTT. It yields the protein CASSVANGNNEKLFF.

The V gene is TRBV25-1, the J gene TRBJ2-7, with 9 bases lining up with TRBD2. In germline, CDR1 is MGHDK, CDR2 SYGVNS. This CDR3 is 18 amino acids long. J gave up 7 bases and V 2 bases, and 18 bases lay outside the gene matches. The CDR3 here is CASSERFGGGAAIGEQYF. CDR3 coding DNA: TGTGCCAGCAGTGAACGGTTCGGCGGGGGGGCGGCGATAGGTGAGCAGTACTTC.